This T cell receptor beta chain came from a study of T cells in Graves' hyperthyroidism and ophthalmopathy. General study results and limits: Within blood appeared most thyroid clonotypes that had expanded above 0.001. Ophthalmopathy was distinguished from stable hyperthyroidism by 13 V-J signatures.

V shed 0 bases and J 5 bases; nucleotides not matched to a gene: 4. The CDR3 runs to 14 residues. Germline CDR1 reads SGDLS; CDR2 reads YYNGEE. The source material, RNA transcripts, was used to amplify TCR beta CDR3 regions. During a first-round RT-PCR of the TCR CDR3, the HTBI primer set was used. TCRdb re-called the multiplex PCR reads with MiXCR, one entry per CDR3 protein. The table has some 180,000 distinct CDR3 sequences, around 17% seen once. Patients counted as stable if ophthalmopathy did not develop within 18 months. In the case of this clonotype: Its cognate antigen is unknown.

Sequencing was done on a sample of blood. The receptor's source is a woman aged 45-59 years with Graves' hyperthyroidism. This sequence joins TRBV9 and TRBJ2-5; 7 bases fit TRBD2. The CDR3 loop is CASSVAGGSETQYF. CDR3 in DNA: TGTGCCAGCAGCGTAGCTGGCGGGAGCGAGACCCAGTACTTC.